These 22 T cell receptor beta chains originate from one sample sequenced in a study of neurological immune-mediated disorders. TCRdb used MiXCR to reprocess the 5' RACE reads, holding one entry per CDR3 protein. The sample contains about 35,000 distinct CDR3 sequences, 3.5% to 4% of which appear only once. The specimen was PBMCs. All receptors derive from a man aged 30 to 39 with multiple sclerosis.

This clonotype was detected many times. This chain uses TRBV9 with TRBJ2-5, with 8 bases that match TRBD2. V shed 0 bases and J 3 bases; nucleotides not matched to a gene: 10. Germline V gene sequence: CDR1 SGDLS, CDR2 YYNGEE. This CDR3 is 17 amino acids long. The CDR3 sequence is CASSVATLAGGKETQYF. The DNA of the CDR3 is TGTGCCAGCAGCGTAGCTACACTCGCGGGGGGAAAAGAGACCCAGTACTTC.

Ten or more counts support this clonotype. The chain is built from TRBV7-2 and TRBJ2-5; TRBD1 might be the D (6 bases). Trimming cost V 1 base and J 6 bases, with 12 bases left between them. Looked up from germline, CDR1 is SGHTA and CDR2 is FQGNSA. This CDR3 has 14 residues. Written as DNA, the CDR3 is TGTGCCAGCAGCTTAGTAAACAGGGAGAAGACCCAGTACTTC. This translates into CASSLVNREKTQYF. The complete variable domain, with remaining parts taken from reference TRBV7-2 and TRBJ2-5, reads GAGVSQSPSNKVTEKGKDVELRCDPISGHTALYWYRQSLGQGLEFLIYFQGNSAPDKSGLPSDRFSAERTGGSVSTLTIQRTQQEDSAVYLCASSLVNREKTQYFGPGTRLLVL.

This clonotype appeared many times. The CDR3: CASSQDKRSYEQYF. Here the CDR3 DNA reads TGCGCCAGCAGCCAAGATAAGAGGTCCTACGAGCAGTACTTC. J is TRBJ2-7 and V is TRBV4-3; D unresolved. This CDR3 is 14 amino acids long. V gave up 0 bases and J gave up 1 base, with 7 bases separating them. CDR1 is LGHNA and CDR2 is YSLEER in the germline V gene.

The sample holds many counts of this clonotype. V usage is TRBV3-1 and J usage is TRBJ1-1; D is possibly TRBD1 (5 bases). Germline lookup yields CDR1 LGHDT and CDR2 YNNKEL (reference sequence). The CDR3 sequence is 15 residues long. V lost 0 bases and J lost 1, with 9 bases in between. In DNA, the CDR3 is TGTGCCAGCAGCCAAGACTCCAGGGCGAACACTGAAGCTTTCTTT. This codes for CASSQDSRANTEAFF.

This clonotype was seen repeatedly, ten times or more. The chain links TRBV6-1 to TRBJ1-4; D is perhaps TRBD1 (5 bases). V was clipped by 3 bases and J by 5 bases, with 10 bases between them. The germline V gene has CDR1 MNHNS and CDR2 SASEGT. The length of the CDR3 is 14 residues. CDR3 in DNA: TGTGCCAGCAGTGAGGGGCGGGCAAATGAAAAACTGTTTTTT. Translation: CASSEGRANEKLFF.

There are a few counts of this clonotype. Its ends do not fully match the called genes, so a read error is possible. In nucleotides, the CDR3 is TGCGCTAGCAGCCAAGATGGCGGGGGGGACTATACCCACCGCTACAATGAGCAGTTCTTC. This codes for CASSQDGGGDYTHRYNEQFF. The chain employs TRBV4-3 and TRBJ2-1; the match to TRBD2 covers 9 bases. Germline lookup yields CDR1 LGHNA and CDR2 YSLEER. CDR3 length equals 20 residues.

The sample holds many counts of this clonotype. V and J are TRBV29-1 and TRBJ1-1; possible D gene TRBD1, 5 bases. This CDR3 is 13 amino acids long. CDR1 and CDR2 from the germline V gene are SQVTM and ANQGSEA. With 3 bases removed from V and 1 base from J, the gap between germline ends came to 9 bases. The DNA for the CDR3 is TGCAGCGTTGAGGGGCAACAGAACACTGAAGCTTTCTTT. This translates into CSVEGQQNTEAFF.

In its sample, this clonotype was seen many times. The rearrangement links TRBV20-1 to TRBJ1-1; D not resolved. Trimming removed 6 bases at V and 5 bases at J, with 16 bases between. The germline V gene encodes CDR1 DFQATT and CDR2 SNEGSKA (reference sequence). This CDR3 comprises 13 residues. CDR3 nucleotides: TGCAGTGCCCCTGACGAAATCGGGACTGAAGCTTTCTTT. Translation gives CSAPDEIGTEAFF.

This clonotype was detected ten times or more. A read error may produce the germline difference seen at one junction end. The V gene is TRBV20-1, the J gene TRBJ1-5; D possibly corresponds to TRBD1 (6 bases). Looked up from germline, CDR1 is DFQATT and CDR2 is SNEGSKA (reference sequence). The CDR3 sequence is 13 residues long. CDR3 residues: CSASRGTNQPQNF. For the CDR3, the DNA is TGCAGTGCTAGCCGAGGGACAAATCAGCCCCAGAATTTT.

This clonotype was detected many times. The gene calls are TRBV20-1 and TRBJ1-2, with D possibly matching TRBD1 (5 bases). CDR1 and CDR2 from the germline V gene are DFQATT and SNEGSKA (reference sequence). This CDR3 is 14 amino acids long. Between the trimmed V and J ends, which lost 5 bases and 6 bases, there was a span of 19 bases. For the CDR3, the DNA is TGCAGTGCTCCCTCAAACGAGGGGCCGGATGGCTACACCTTC. This encodes CSAPSNEGPDGYTF.

This clonotype appeared a few times. The chain combines TRBV20-1 with TRBJ2-3, with D hard to call. Germline CDR1 is DFQATT and CDR2 is SNEGSKA (reference sequence). The CDR3 loop spans 13 amino acids. V lost 1 base to trimming and J lost 0 bases, with 5 bases between them. CDR3 loop: CSARGRSTDTQYF. In DNA, the CDR3 is TGCAGTGCTAGAGGGCGGAGCACAGATACGCAGTATTTT.

The table lists this clonotype with many counts. The rearrangement links TRBV12-3 or TRBV12-4 to TRBJ2-1, with TRBD2 identical over 10 bases. V was pared by 5 bases and J by 2 bases, with 6 bases of the junction left unmatched. This CDR3 is built from 16 residues. CDR3 coding DNA: TGTGCCAGCAGTCATAGCGGGGGGCCCACCTACAATGAGCAGTTCTTC. This translates into CASSHSGGPTYNEQFF.

Sample share makes this clonotype medium-sized. This chain links TRBV10-3 with TRBJ1-3; 9 nucleotides line up with TRBD1. Germline CDR1 ENHRY, CDR2 SYGVKD. V lost 3 bases, J lost 5 bases, and 5 bases stayed unmatched. This CDR3 contains 15 residues. CDR3 sequence reads: CAISDWDRERNTIYF. The CDR3 coding sequence is TGTGCCATCAGTGACTGGGACAGGGAGAGAAACACCATATATTTT.

This clonotype was detected ten times or more. The CDR3 region is CSASQGGLGSYEQYF. The CDR3 DNA reads TGCAGTGCTAGCCAGGGGGGATTGGGCTCCTACGAGCAGTACTTC. The chain recombines TRBV20-1 with TRBJ2-7; D is perhaps TRBD1 (7 bases). The CDR3 is 15 residues long. V was clipped by 3 bases and J by 0 bases, with 15 bases between them. The germline V gene encodes CDR1 DFQATT and CDR2 SNEGSKA (reference sequence).

This clonotype came up a few times. Compared with germline, one end of the junction differs, possibly owing to a read error. The chain joins TRBV7-2 to TRBJ1-5; no reliable D call. Germline CDR1 is SGHTA and CDR2 is FQGNSA. This CDR3 contains 13 residues. The CDR3 DNA reads TGTGCCAGCAGCTTAGGAGGGAACCAGCCCCAGAATTTT. Translated: CASSLGGNQPQNF.

This clonotype has at least ten counts. The chain carries TRBV20-1 and TRBJ1-2; TRBD1 is a possible D gene (5 bases). V was pared by 0 bases and J by 4 bases, with 6 bases between. Germline V lookup: CDR1 DFQATT, CDR2 SNEGSKA (reference sequence). This CDR3 is built from 12 residues. The CDR3 nucleotides are TGCAGTGCTAGAGAGACAGCCTATGGCTACACCTTC. This encodes CSARETAYGYTF.

In its sample, this clonotype was seen many times. The J gene is TRBJ1-1, the V gene TRBV27; no clear D gene. V lost 2 bases and J 7 bases, leaving 14 bases between the germline ends. This CDR3 has 14 amino acids. Germline assignment: CDR1 MNHEY and CDR2 SMNVEV (reference sequence). The CDR3 nucleotides read TGTGCCAGCAGTTTAGGACCACTGGGGTATGAAGCTTTCTTT. Translating gives CASSLGPLGYEAFF.

The chain couples TRBV5-8 to TRBJ1-2; TRBD1 is a possible D gene (5 bases). The length of the CDR3 is 16 residues. CDR1 is SGHTS, CDR2 YDEGEE, per germline. V was shortened by 0 bases and J by 5 bases, with 17 bases between the two germline ends. The CDR3 coding sequence is TGTGCCAGCAGCTTGGGGGACTCCGGAGGCGCTTATGGCTACACCTTC. Residues: CASSLGDSGGAYGYTF.

This clonotype appeared many times. The chain uses TRBV6-6 and TRBJ1-1, with D possibly matching TRBD1 (6 bases). CDR3 length equals 19 residues. The germline V and J ends were trimmed by 7 bases and 1 base, with 28 bases remaining between them. CDR1 and CDR2 from the germline V gene are MNHNY and SVGAGI (reference sequence). In DNA, the CDR3 is TGTGCCAGCACACGCCATCGAATCCGGGACATCCAGCCGAACACTGAAGCTTTCTTT. Its protein product is CASTRHRIRDIQPNTEAFF.

This clonotype appeared many times. This chain links TRBV10-3 with TRBJ2-7; D remains unclear. Germline V gene data show CDR1 as ENHRY and CDR2 as SYGVKD. CDR3 length: 13 residues. The V end was cut by 4 bases, the J end by 3 bases, with 10 bases between. In DNA form, the CDR3 reads TGTGCCATCAGTGGCGCATTAGACTACGAGCAGTACTTC. Translating it yields CAISGALDYEQYF.

This clonotype appeared many times. The chain uses TRBV20-1 and TRBJ1-1, with D possibly matching TRBD1 (5 bases). The germline CDR1 and CDR2 sequences are DFQATT and SNEGSKA (reference sequence). This CDR3 has 15 amino acids. Trimming removed 4 bases from V and 3 bases from J, with 18 bases in between. The CDR3 DNA reads as TGCAGTGCTAAGGGGACCGCTAGGATGGACACTGAAGCTTTCTTT. Translation gives CSAKGTARMDTEAFF.

The V call is TRBV6-1, the J call TRBJ2-3, with 10 bases identical to TRBD1. The CDR3 runs to 15 residues. J gave up 4 bases and V 5 bases, and 6 bases lay outside the gene matches. Germline loops: CDR1 MNHNS, CDR2 SASEGT. CDR3 sequence reads: CASSSPGQGSDTQYF. As DNA, the CDR3 is TGTGCCAGCAGTTCCCCGGGACAGGGGTCAGATACGCAGTATTTT.